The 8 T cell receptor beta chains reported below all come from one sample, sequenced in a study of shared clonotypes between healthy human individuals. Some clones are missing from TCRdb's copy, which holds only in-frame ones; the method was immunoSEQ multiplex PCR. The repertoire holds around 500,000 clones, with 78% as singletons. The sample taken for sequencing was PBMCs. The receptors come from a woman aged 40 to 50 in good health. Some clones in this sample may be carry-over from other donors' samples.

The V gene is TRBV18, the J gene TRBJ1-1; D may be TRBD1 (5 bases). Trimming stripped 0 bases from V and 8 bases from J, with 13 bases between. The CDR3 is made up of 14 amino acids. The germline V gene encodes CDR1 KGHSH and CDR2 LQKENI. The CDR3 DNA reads TGTGCCAGCTCACCACCGGCAGTGGACATAGAAGCTTTCTTT. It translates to CASSPPAVDIEAFF.

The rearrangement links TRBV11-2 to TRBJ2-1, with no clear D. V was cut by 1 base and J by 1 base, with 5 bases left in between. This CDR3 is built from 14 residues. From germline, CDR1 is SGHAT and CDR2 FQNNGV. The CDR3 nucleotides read TGTGCCAGCAGCTTAGTCCTTTCCTACAATGAGCAGTTCTTC. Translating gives CASSLVLSYNEQFF.

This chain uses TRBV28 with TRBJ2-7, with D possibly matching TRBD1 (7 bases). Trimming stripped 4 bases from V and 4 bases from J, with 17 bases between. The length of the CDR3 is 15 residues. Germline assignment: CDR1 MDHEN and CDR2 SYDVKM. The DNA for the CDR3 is TGTGCCAGCAGTTCTGTCAGGGGGGTTGGATACGAGCAGTACTTC. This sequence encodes CASSSVRGVGYEQYF. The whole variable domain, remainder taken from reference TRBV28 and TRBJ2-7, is DVKVTQSSRYLVKRTGEKVFLECVQDMDHENMFWYRQDPGLGLRLIYFSYDVKMKEKGDIPEGYSVSREKKERFSLILESASTNQTSMYLCASSSVRGVGYEQYFGPGTRLTVT.

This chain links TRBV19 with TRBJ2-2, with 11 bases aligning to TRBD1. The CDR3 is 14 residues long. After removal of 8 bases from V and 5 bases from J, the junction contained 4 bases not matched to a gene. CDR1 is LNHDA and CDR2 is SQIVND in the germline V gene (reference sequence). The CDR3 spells CASAGTGGTGELFF. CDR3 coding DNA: TGTGCCAGTGCGGGGACAGGGGGAACCGGGGAGCTGTTTTTT.

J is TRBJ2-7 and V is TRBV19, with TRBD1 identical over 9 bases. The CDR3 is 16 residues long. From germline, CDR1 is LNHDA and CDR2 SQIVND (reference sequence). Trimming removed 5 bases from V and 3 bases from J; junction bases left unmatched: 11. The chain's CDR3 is CASSSPARTGVYEQYF. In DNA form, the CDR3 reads TGTGCCAGTAGTTCCCCAGCCCGGACAGGGGTCTACGAGCAGTACTTC.

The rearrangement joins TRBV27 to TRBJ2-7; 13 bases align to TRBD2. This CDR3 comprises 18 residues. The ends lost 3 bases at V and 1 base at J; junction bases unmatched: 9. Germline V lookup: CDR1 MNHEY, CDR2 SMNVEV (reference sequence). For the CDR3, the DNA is TGTGCCAGCAGTTTCGGGACTAGCGGGACCCTATCATCCTACGAGCAGTACTTC. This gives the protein CASSFGTSGTLSSYEQYF.

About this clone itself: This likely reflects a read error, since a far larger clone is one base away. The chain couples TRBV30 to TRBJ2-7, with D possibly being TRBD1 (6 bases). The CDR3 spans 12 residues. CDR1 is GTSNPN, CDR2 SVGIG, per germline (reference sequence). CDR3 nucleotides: TGTGTCGGAACAGGGAATTCCTACGAGCAGTACTTC. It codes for CVGTGNSYEQYF.

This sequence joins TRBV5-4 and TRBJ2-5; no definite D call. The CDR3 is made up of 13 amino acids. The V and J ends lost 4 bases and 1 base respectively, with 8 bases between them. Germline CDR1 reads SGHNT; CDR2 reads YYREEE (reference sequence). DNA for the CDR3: TGTGCCAGCAGCGACCGTCTCCAAGAGACCCAGTACTTC. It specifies CASSDRLQETQYF.